The clone carrying this T cell receptor beta chain was detected ten times or more. The antigen is unknown. This record comes from a study of T cells in Graves' hyperthyroidism and ophthalmopathy. TCR beta CDR3 region amplification was performed from RNA transcripts. Using the HTBI primer set, a first-round RT-PCR was run on the TCR CDR3. TCRdb re-called the multiplex PCR reads with MiXCR, one entry per CDR3 protein. Of around 600,000 distinct CDR3 sequences listed, approximately 14% are singletons. For Graves' hyperthyroidism to be stable, ophthalmopathy could not progress within 18 months. Thyroid ultrasound, orbital computed tomography, clinical symptoms, and serum thyroxine and TRAb underpinned diagnoses. Whole-study findings and limits: The model's output predicted ophthalmopathy at a median of roughly 6.9 months prior to onset. Clonotypes that were expanded in thyroid above 0.001 mostly appeared in blood too.

Sequencing was done on a sample of blood. The clonotype originates from a woman between 25 and 40 years old with Graves' hyperthyroidism.

CDR3 nucleotide sequence: TGCAGCGTCAGGGGTTTGAACACTGAAGCTTTCTTT. Protein sequence: CSVRGLNTEAFF. V and J are TRBV29-1 and TRBJ1-1, with a tentative D call TRBD1 (6 bases). V lost 6 bases and J 0 bases, leaving 8 bases between the germline ends. This CDR3 is 12 amino acids long. Germline values: CDR1 SQVTM, CDR2 ANQGSEA.